Listed below are T cell receptor beta chains from one sample, sequenced in a study of T-cell memory formation after mild COVID-19. TCRdb called the 5' RACE reads again in MiXCR, with one record for every CDR3 protein. The repertoire has about 320,000 distinct CDR3 sequences, 14% of them found once; the top ten carry about 21%. The sequenced sample consisted of PBMCs or a T cell subset sorted from them (not recorded which). The receptors come from a man younger than 30 who had mild COVID-19 (a few samples of this study predate the infection). Cell type and time point are not known. Both conserved end residues are part of each CDR3. A D gene is named only where the DNA matches it firmly. Some rows have no size entry. The others give once, few or many, or a class for an expanded clone.

d_call: .; j_call: TRBJ1-2; clone_size: .; cdr3_length: 15; v_call: TRBV6-6; cdr3_aa: CASSWVGGASRGYTF; cdr3_nt: TGTGCCAGCAGTTGGGTTGGGGGCGCTTCTCGGGGCTACACCTTC
d_call: .; j_call: TRBJ1-5; clone_size: .; cdr3_length: 16; v_call: TRBV7-9; cdr3_aa: CASSLNAVQGEQPQHF; cdr3_nt: TGTGCCAGCAGCTTAAATGCTGTACAGGGAGAACAGCCCCAGCATTTT
d_call: .; j_call: TRBJ1-3; clone_size: few; cdr3_length: 17; v_call: TRBV10-3; cdr3_aa: CAISEYPGLPSGNTIYF; cdr3_nt: TGTGCCATCAGTGAGTATCCGGGCCTACCTTCTGGAAACACCATATATTTT
d_call: .; j_call: TRBJ2-4; clone_size: few; cdr3_length: 11; v_call: TRBV28; cdr3_aa: CASTRGNIQYF; cdr3_nt: TGTGCCAGCACTAGGGGAAACATTCAGTACTTC
d_call: TRBD1; j_call: TRBJ2-7; clone_size: .; cdr3_length: 16; v_call: TRBV18; cdr3_aa: CASSPAPGQGAYEQYF; cdr3_nt: TGTGCCAGCTCACCAGCCCCGGGACAGGGGGCCTACGAGCAGTACTTC
d_call: TRBD2; j_call: TRBJ2-4; clone_size: few; cdr3_length: 19; v_call: TRBV13; cdr3_aa: CASSSQRWGTSGDRNIQYF; cdr3_nt: TGTGCCAGCAGCTCCCAACGATGGGGGACTAGCGGGGATCGAAACATTCAGTACTTC
d_call: .; j_call: TRBJ2-3; clone_size: .; cdr3_length: 12; v_call: TRBV6-6; cdr3_aa: CASSQLADTQYF; cdr3_nt: TGTGCCAGCAGCCAGCTAGCAGATACGCAGTATTTT
d_call: TRBD2; j_call: TRBJ2-5; clone_size: many; cdr3_length: 13; v_call: TRBV12-3/TRBV12-4; cdr3_aa: CASSPGLAGVQYF; cdr3_nt: TGTGCCAGCAGTCCGGGACTAGCGGGGGTACAGTACTTC
d_call: .; j_call: TRBJ1-2; clone_size: .; cdr3_length: 17; v_call: TRBV7-9; cdr3_aa: CASSYSRDKLVNYGYTF; cdr3_nt: TGTGCCAGCAGCTACTCCCGGGACAAACTAGTAAACTATGGCTACACCTTC
d_call: TRBD2; j_call: TRBJ2-3; clone_size: .; cdr3_length: 17; v_call: TRBV7-2; cdr3_aa: CASSLASGGFPTDTQYF; cdr3_nt: TGTGCCAGCAGCTTAGCCTCGGGGGGGTTTCCCACAGATACGCAGTATTTT
d_call: .; j_call: TRBJ1-4; clone_size: .; cdr3_length: 12; v_call: TRBV20-1; cdr3_aa: CSARAMHEKLFF; cdr3_nt: TGCAGTGCTAGAGCCATGCATGAAAAACTGTTTTTT
d_call: .; j_call: TRBJ2-1; clone_size: few; cdr3_length: 15; v_call: TRBV9; cdr3_aa: CASSESGASYNEQFF; cdr3_nt: TGTGCCAGCAGCGAGTCGGGGGCCTCCTACAATGAGCAGTTCTTC
d_call: .; j_call: TRBJ1-4; clone_size: .; cdr3_length: 11; v_call: TRBV18; cdr3_aa: CASSNGEKLFF; cdr3_nt: TGTGCCAGCTCAAACGGAGAAAAACTGTTTTTT
d_call: .; j_call: TRBJ1-4; clone_size: .; cdr3_length: 15; v_call: TRBV4-1; cdr3_aa: CASSHDSTTNEKLFF; cdr3_nt: TGCGCCAGCAGCCATGACAGCACAACTAATGAAAAACTGTTTTTT
d_call: .; j_call: TRBJ1-6; clone_size: few; cdr3_length: 14; v_call: TRBV6-5; cdr3_aa: CASSYSGAVSPLHF; cdr3_nt: TGTGCCAGCAGTTACTCGGGGGCTGTTTCACCCCTCCACTTT
d_call: TRBD1; j_call: TRBJ1-4; clone_size: .; cdr3_length: 16; v_call: TRBV6-5; cdr3_aa: CASSYSTGGGWKKLFF; cdr3_nt: TGTGCCAGCAGTTACTCCACAGGGGGCGGATGGAAGAAACTGTTTTTT
d_call: TRBD2; j_call: TRBJ2-3; clone_size: many; cdr3_length: 15; v_call: TRBV7-3; cdr3_aa: CASSRRSGGTDTQYF; cdr3_nt: TGTGCCAGCAGCCGGAGGAGCGGGGGGACAGATACGCAGTATTTT
d_call: TRBD1; j_call: TRBJ2-1; clone_size: few; cdr3_length: 15; v_call: TRBV10-1; cdr3_aa: CASSEFRDSSYEQFF; cdr3_nt: TGCGCCAGCAGTGAGTTTCGGGACAGTAGTTATGAGCAGTTCTTC